This TCR beta chain was identified in a study of T-cell memory formation after mild COVID-19 (dated by TCRdb to the early 2020s). General notes on the study: TCR sequence clusters from the two donors were largely donor specific. Two young, previously healthy adult volunteers, one female and one male, were included in the cohort. Longitudinal TCRalpha and TCRbeta repertoire sequencing tracked T-cell clones expanding and contracting after mild COVID-19 in two donors. What the work shows at the level of the full study, not this receptor alone: Some responding clones were detected in pre-infection memory, which suggested that pre-existing cross-reactive memory T cells had joined the SARS-CoV-2 response. Whether the second-wave clones peaking on day 37 were SARS-CoV-2 specific was not confirmed. Only a couple of mild cases were covered by the study, and larger cohorts that include severe cases with pre-infection samples were considered necessary. Balanced CD4/CD8 phenotypes were observed for clones contracting from day 15 to 85, whereas a bias towards CD4+ was observed for a second wave of clones expanding from day 15 to 37. Contracting CD4+ clones appeared mostly in the CM and EM memory subsets, whereas CD8+ clones were enriched in EMRA.

According to the germline V gene (reference sequence), CDR1 reads DFQATT and CDR2 reads SNEGSKA. Unmatched junction bases come to 6, with V trimmed by 7 bases and J by 5 bases. Including the terminal cysteine and phenylalanine, the CDR3 comprises 13 residues. Only the CDR3 DNA stays, 39 bases, in frame from base 1. Ficoll-Paque density gradient centrifugation was the method used to isolate PBMCs. With regard to this clonotype: The target of this receptor is not known. No base qualities exist here, and no much larger clone lies one base off it.

Sequencing was performed on an Illumina NovaSeq 6000. TCRalpha and TCRbeta cDNA libraries were built by 5'RACE with constant-segment primers, adding sample barcodes and unique molecular identifiers. Trizol reagent was used to extract RNA from every sample. The libraries were amplified in two PCR steps, and the second step added a second sample barcode and Illumina TruSeq adapters. The libraries were sequenced on an Illumina NovaSeq using 2 x 150 bp paired-end reads. The study's processing was this. The reads were demultiplexed and collapsed into UMI-guided consensus sequences using migec v1.2.7. With mixcr v2.1.11, UMI consensuses were aligned to TRA and TRB V and J templates and assembled into clonotypes. A clonotype was counted as expanded or contracted only when both edgeR and NoisET called the clonotype significant, with the noise models trained on biological replicates. For edgeR calls, the thresholds were a false discovery rate-adjusted p below 0.01 and a log2 fold-change of 1. PCA with hierarchical clustering of max-normalized trajectories of the 1000 most abundant clonotypes was used as exploratory dynamics analysis. The CD4 or CD8 phenotype of responding clones was assigned using the separately sequenced CD4+ and CD8+ repertoires. The raw public data were reprocessed by TCRdb itself: fastp quality trimming at Q25, MiXCR clonotype calling, in-frame beta chains only. Every distinct CDR3 protein forms one entry, paired with its most common genes and DNA. The V and J calls shown here were made by TCRdb, not taken from the authors' results. The sample table contains around 420,000 distinct CDR3 sequences; only one count was recorded for around 24% of them. Roughly 9.7% of the sample is held by the ten biggest clonotypes.

This sequence was found in an adult woman who had mild COVID-19 (a few samples of this study predate the infection). The sample titles of this study are shuffled in the database, so cell type and time point are left out; the donor was told from shared clones. Material: PBMCs or a T cell subset sorted from them (not recorded which). Recombination joined TRBV20-1 with TRBJ2-1; 9 central nucleotides agree with TRBD2. The DNA sequence is TGCAGTGAAGAGACTAGCGGCCACAATGAGCAGTTCTTC. Translated, it reads CSEETSGHNEQFF.